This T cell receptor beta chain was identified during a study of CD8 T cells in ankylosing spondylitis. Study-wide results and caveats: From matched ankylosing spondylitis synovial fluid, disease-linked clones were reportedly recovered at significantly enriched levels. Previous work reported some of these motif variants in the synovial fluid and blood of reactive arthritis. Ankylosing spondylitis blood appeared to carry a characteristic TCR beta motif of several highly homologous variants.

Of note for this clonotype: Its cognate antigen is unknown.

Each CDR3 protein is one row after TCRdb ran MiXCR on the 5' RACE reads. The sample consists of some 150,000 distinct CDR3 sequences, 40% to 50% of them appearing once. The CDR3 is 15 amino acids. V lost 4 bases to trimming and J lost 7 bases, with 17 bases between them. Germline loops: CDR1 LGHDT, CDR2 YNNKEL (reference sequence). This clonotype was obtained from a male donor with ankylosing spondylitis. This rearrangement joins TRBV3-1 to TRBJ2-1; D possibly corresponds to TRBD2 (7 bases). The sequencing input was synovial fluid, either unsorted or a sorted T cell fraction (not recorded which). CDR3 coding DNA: TGTGCCAGCAGCCTGGGGGCGGGGGTCATGAATGAGCAGTTCTTC. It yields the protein CASSLGAGVMNEQFF.